This T cell receptor beta chain derives from a study of patients and donors after allogeneic stem cell transplantation. TCRdb re-derived calls from the RT-PCR reads in MiXCR, one entry per CDR3 protein. The data contain approximately 200,000 distinct CDR3 sequences, over 30% of them singletons. This CDR3 contains 14 residues. The ends were cut back, 6 bases at V and 0 bases at J, with 12 bases in the middle. The receptor comes from a human donor who was either an allogeneic HSCT recipient or a stem cell or donor lymphocyte infusion donor (not recorded which). It is not recorded whose cells these are; they may come from a transplant donor. V is TRBV12-3 or TRBV12-4 and J is TRBJ2-7; D uncertain. Input material: blood, either unsorted or a sorted T cell fraction (not recorded which). CDR3 in amino acids: CASSRDSASYEQYF. The CDR3 DNA follows: TGTGCCAGCAGCCGTGATTCGGCCTCCTACGAGCAGTACTTC.